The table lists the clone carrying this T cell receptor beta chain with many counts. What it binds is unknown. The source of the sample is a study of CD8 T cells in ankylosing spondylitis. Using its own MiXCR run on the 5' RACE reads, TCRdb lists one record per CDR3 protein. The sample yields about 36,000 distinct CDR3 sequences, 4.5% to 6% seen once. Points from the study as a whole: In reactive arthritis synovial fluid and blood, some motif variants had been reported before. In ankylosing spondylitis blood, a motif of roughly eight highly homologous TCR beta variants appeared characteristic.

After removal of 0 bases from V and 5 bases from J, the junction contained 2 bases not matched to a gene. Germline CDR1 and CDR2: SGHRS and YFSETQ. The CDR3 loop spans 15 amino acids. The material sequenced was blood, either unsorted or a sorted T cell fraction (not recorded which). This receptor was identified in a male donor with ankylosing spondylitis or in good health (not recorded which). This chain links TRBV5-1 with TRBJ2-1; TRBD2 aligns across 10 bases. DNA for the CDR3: TGCGCCAGCAGCTTGGCCCTAGCGGGGGACAATGAGCAGTTCTTC. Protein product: CASSLALAGDNEQFF.